This TCR beta chain was retrieved from a study of blood T cell repertoires in COVID-19. Trimming pared 3 bases from V and 13 bases from J, leaving 10 bases between. This CDR3 is 12 amino acids long. Germline-derived CDR1 and CDR2 are MNHEY and SVGEGT. The method was immunoSEQ multiplex PCR; TCRdb's version includes in-frame clones alone and lacks a portion of them. Here the sample spans 150,000 to 200,000 clones, approximately 88% being singletons. This rearrangement joins TRBV6-2 or TRBV6-3 to TRBJ1-6, with no clear D. This receptor was identified in a woman in her sixties who had recovered from COVID-19. Sequenced material: PBMCs or T cells enriched from blood (not recorded which). The CDR3 DNA is TGTGCCAGCAGTTATTTCCCACAGCCCCTCCACTTT. Protein sequence: CASSYFPQPLHF.